This TCR beta chain was observed in a study of early T cells in non-severe SARS-CoV-2 infection. Turning to the study itself: RNA in bulk from unsorted whole blood was sequenced, and chains were unpaired.

The library protocol tagged individual cDNA molecules with unique molecular identifiers. TCRdb reprocessed the 5' RACE reads with MiXCR, giving one entry per CDR3 protein. The sample records 68,000 or so distinct CDR3 sequences, about 12% being singletons. Regarding the study as a whole: Reliance on VDJdb matching favored anti-spike CD8 responses; private and CD4 specificities were missed.

Of note for this clonotype: Its specificity is unknown.

CDR3 length: 16 amino acids. CDR1 SGHTA and CDR2 FQGNSA come from the germline V gene. Trimming removed 1 base from V and 4 bases from J; junction bases left unmatched: 7. The sequenced material came from whole blood. The TCR was taken from an adult who was a healthcare worker with PCR-confirmed SARS-CoV-2 infection or an uninfected control (not recorded which). The rearrangement uses TRBV7-2 and TRBJ1-2; TRBD1 matches 9 bases. This CDR3 reads CASSLDGQGRGYGYTF. In nucleotides, the CDR3 is TGTGCCAGCAGCTTAGACGGACAGGGGCGCGGCTATGGCTACACCTTC.